These 25 T cell receptor beta chains were all obtained from the same sample, sequenced in a study of T cell responses to AZD1222 COVID-19 vaccine. Here immunoSEQ multiplex PCR was the method, and the copy in TCRdb shows in-frame clones only, minus some. The sample lists 150,000 to 200,000 clones, roughly 92% occurring once. The material sequenced was peripheral blood, taken on day 0 of AZD1222 vaccination. The origin of the receptors is an adult in good health.

This clone was counted once. V usage is TRBV5-1 and J usage is TRBJ2-1; 10 bases are shared with TRBD1. The CDR3 consists of 15 residues. Germline assignment: CDR1 SGHRS and CDR2 YFSETQ. V trimming: 3 bases; J trimming: 9 bases; junction bases outside the gene matches: 9. The CDR3 DNA is TGCGCCAGCAGCTCCCGACAGGGGGCGCGGAGTGAGCAGTTCTTC. Amino acids: CASSSRQGARSEQFF.

The chain recombines TRBV19 with TRBJ1-2, with D unresolved. Germline CDR1 reads LNHDA; CDR2 reads SQIVND (reference sequence). The ends were cut back, 1 base at V and 7 bases at J, with 16 bases in the middle. The CDR3 has 15 amino acids. For the CDR3, the DNA is TGTGCCAGTAGTATAGTGAGGGCCTCTAAGTCTGGCTACACCTTC. Translating gives CASSIVRASKSGYTF.

The chain recombines TRBV7-2 with TRBJ1-2; 9 nucleotides agree with TRBD1. J gave up 8 bases and V 4 bases, and 14 bases lay outside the gene matches. In germline, CDR1 is SGHTA, CDR2 FQGNSA. This CDR3 spans 16 amino acids. Here the CDR3 reads CASSSSWDRAPGGYTF. CDR3 nucleotides: TGTGCCAGCAGCTCATCTTGGGACAGGGCCCCGGGGGGCTACACCTTC.

The rearrangement uses TRBV4-3 and TRBJ2-3; maybe TRBD1 (5 bases). The CDR3 runs to 14 residues. CDR1 is LGHNA and CDR2 is YSLEER in the germline V gene. V lost 1 base to trimming and J lost 5 bases, with 10 bases between them. DNA for the CDR3: TGCGCCAGCAGCCAAGGGACAAGTCAAGATACGCAGTATTTT. It codes for CASSQGTSQDTQYF.

This rearrangement joins TRBV19 to TRBJ1-2; D gene ambiguous. Trimming cost V 6 bases and J 5 bases, with 10 bases left between them. This CDR3 has 12 residues. Germline values: CDR1 LNHDA, CDR2 SQIVND (reference sequence). As DNA, the CDR3 is TGTGCCAGTAGGGACCGACTTTATGGCTACACCTTC. Translation gives CASRDRLYGYTF. The variable domain in full, completed from reference TRBV19 and TRBJ1-2, reads DGGITQSPKYLFRKEGQNVTLSCEQNLNHDAMYWYRQDPGQGLRLIYYSQIVNDFQKGDIAEGYSVSREKKESFPLTVTSAQKNPTAFYLCASRDRLYGYTFGSGTRLTVV.

This clone was seen only a few times. J is TRBJ2-7 and V is TRBV7-2, with D maybe TRBD1 (6 bases). The germline gives CDR1 SGHTA, CDR2 FQGNSA. Trimming took 3 bases from V and 5 from J, leaving 14 bases between them. This CDR3 is built from 14 residues. The CDR3 is CASSFYGRDNEQYF. For the CDR3, the DNA is TGTGCCAGCAGCTTTTATGGCAGGGACAACGAGCAGTACTTC.

The V call is TRBV10-2, the J call TRBJ1-1; D is possibly TRBD1 (6 bases). Germline CDR1 WSHSY, CDR2 SAAADI. This CDR3 has 15 amino acids. V shed 5 bases and J shed 0 bases, with 13 bases lying between them. CDR3 sequence (DNA): TGCGCCAGCAGTACCCAGGGGAACATGAACACTGAAGCTTTCTTT. Its protein product is CASSTQGNMNTEAFF.

This chain connects TRBV5-1 to TRBJ2-5, with 7 bases identical to TRBD2. Germline-derived CDR1 and CDR2 are SGHRS and YFSETQ. This CDR3 is 14 amino acids long. V lost 4 bases, J lost 1 base, and 4 bases stayed unmatched. CDR3: CASSRTSFQETQYF. As DNA, the CDR3 is TGCGCCAGCAGCAGGACTAGTTTCCAAGAGACCCAGTACTTC.

The V call is TRBV5-1, the J call TRBJ1-2, with a possible D match to TRBD1 (5 bases). Looked up from germline, CDR1 is SGHRS and CDR2 is YFSETQ. This CDR3 is built from 13 residues. Trimming took 0 bases from V and 8 from J, leaving 11 bases between them. CDR3 residues: CASSLEGERGYTF. The CDR3 DNA sequence: TGCGCCAGCAGCTTGGAAGGGGAGCGGGGCTACACCTTC.

V usage is TRBV5-6 and J usage is TRBJ1-4, with 7 bases lining up with TRBD1. The CDR3 extends over 16 amino acids. Germline lookup yields CDR1 SGHDT and CDR2 YYEEEE. Trimming removed 2 bases from V and 8 bases from J; junction bases left unmatched: 12. CDR3 DNA sequence: TGTGCCAGCAGCTTATTTTTAAACAGGGGAGGGGAAAAACTGTTTTTT. Its protein product is CASSLFLNRGGEKLFF.

The chain links TRBV2 to TRBJ2-1, with D possibly being TRBD1 or TRBD2 (5 bases each). There are 15 residues in the CDR3. Trimming took 2 bases from V and 2 from J, leaving 10 bases between them. CDR1 and CDR2 from the germline V gene are SNHLY and FYNNEI. The CDR3 loop is CASSERMGAYNEQFF. The DNA of the CDR3 is TGTGCCAGCAGTGAAAGGATGGGGGCCTACAATGAGCAGTTCTTC.

The chain uses TRBV9 and TRBJ2-1, with D possibly TRBD2 on 6 matching bases. The CDR3 totals 12 residues. Trimming removed 0 bases from V and 11 bases from J, with 9 bases in between. CDR1 SGDLS and CDR2 YYNGEE come from the germline V gene. Here the CDR3 reads CASSVAEGKQFF. Written as DNA, the CDR3 is TGTGCCAGCAGCGTAGCGGAGGGGAAGCAGTTCTTC.

The chain employs TRBV5-4 and TRBJ1-6, with D uncertain. The V gene lost 0 bases and the J gene lost 7 bases, with 5 bases spanning the gap. CDR1 is SGHNT and CDR2 is YYREEE in the germline V gene (reference sequence). The CDR3 totals 13 residues. CDR3 DNA: TGTGCCAGCAGCTTGGATGGGAATTCACCCCTCCACTTT. Amino acids: CASSLDGNSPLHF.

This sequence joins TRBV27 and TRBJ1-1; 8 nucleotides line up with TRBD1. The CDR3 runs 15 residues. Germline CDR1 reads MNHEY; CDR2 reads SMNVEV (reference sequence). V shed 5 bases, J shed 0 bases, and the junction held 5 bases outside the gene matches. CDR3 nucleotide sequence: TGTGCCAGCAGTCCCAGACAGGGGATGAACACTGAAGCTTTCTTT. Translating it yields CASSPRQGMNTEAFF.

The chain employs TRBV5-1 and TRBJ2-7, with 8 positions matching TRBD2. The CDR3 totals 18 residues. The J segment lost 2 bases and the V segment lost 1 base, leaving 14 bases of the junction unmatched. Germline V gives CDR1 SGHRS, CDR2 YFSETQ. The CDR3 nucleotides are TGCGCCAGCAGCTTGAGGGCACGGACTAGCCTTTCTACCTACGAGCAGTACTTC. Its translation is CASSLRARTSLSTYEQYF.

The chain couples TRBV9 to TRBJ2-1; 8 nucleotides align to TRBD2. The CDR3 covers 16 residues. Germline V lookup: CDR1 SGDLS, CDR2 YYNGEE. The junction had 6 bases not matched to a gene; V was cut back by 4 bases and J by 0 bases. CDR3 DNA sequence: TGTGCCAGCAGCCTAACCGGGACTAGCTCCTACAATGAGCAGTTCTTC. This translates into CASSLTGTSSYNEQFF.

This clone has just one count. J is TRBJ2-7 and V is TRBV12-5; TRBD2 matches at 8 bases. The J segment lost 7 bases and the V segment lost 3 bases, leaving 5 bases of the junction unmatched. Germline-derived CDR1 and CDR2 are LGHNT and FRNRAP. The CDR3 has 13 amino acids. CDR3 sequence: CASGLAGASEQYF. CDR3 nucleotide sequence: TGTGCTAGTGGTTTAGCGGGAGCTAGTGAGCAGTACTTC.

V and J are TRBV3-1 (or the pseudogene TRBV3-2) and TRBJ2-1; unclear D gene. Germline CDR1 and CDR2: LGHDT and YNNKEL (reference sequence). The V end was cut by 1 base, the J end by 7 bases, with 8 bases between. The CDR3 runs to 13 residues. The CDR3 reads CASSQARPNEQFF. As DNA, the CDR3 is TGTGCCAGCAGCCAAGCCAGACCAAATGAGCAGTTCTTC.

The V and J genes are TRBV27 and TRBJ2-7; no clear D gene. The ends were cut back, 6 bases at V and 2 bases at J, with 11 bases in the middle. The V gene's germline CDR1 is MNHEY and CDR2 SMNVEV (reference sequence). The CDR3 sequence is 13 residues long. CDR3 protein: CASRPLGTYEQYF. CDR3 sequence (DNA): TGTGCCAGCAGGCCCTTGGGAACCTACGAGCAGTACTTC.

The gene calls are TRBV7-8 and TRBJ2-4; 15 bases are shared with TRBD2. CDR1 SGHVS and CDR2 FQNEAQ come from the germline V gene. The CDR3 is 19 amino acids. With V trimmed by 5 bases and J by 3 bases, 11 bases remained unmatched. The CDR3 nucleotides read TGTGCCAGCAGCCCCGGACTAGCGGGAGGGAAGGACGGCAAAAACATTCAGTACTTC. Its translation is CASSPGLAGGKDGKNIQYF.

V gene TRBV9 combines with J gene TRBJ1-1, with D possibly matching TRBD1 (6 bases). The germline CDR1 and CDR2 sequences are SGDLS and YYNGEE. The CDR3 covers 17 residues. The V end lost 3 bases, the J end lost 2 bases, and 20 bases lay between the germline ends. CDR3 loop: CASSAGPTGRPNTEAFF. Here the CDR3 DNA reads TGTGCCAGCAGCGCAGGACCGACAGGACGGCCAAACACTGAAGCTTTCTTT.

J is TRBJ2-3 and V is TRBV19; TRBD2 is a possible D gene (5 bases). Per the germline V gene, CDR1 is LNHDA and CDR2 is SQIVND (reference sequence). The CDR3 covers 15 residues. Trimming left V 3 bases short and J 1 base short, with 11 bases between. DNA of the CDR3: TGTGCCAGTAGTATCGCAGCGGTCCGCACAGATACGCAGTATTTT. This encodes CASSIAAVRTDTQYF. Full variable domain (outside the CDR3, taken from reference TRBV19 and TRBJ2-3): DGGITQSPKYLFRKEGQNVTLSCEQNLNHDAMYWYRQDPGQGLRLIYYSQIVNDFQKGDIAEGYSVSREKKESFPLTVTSAQKNPTAFYLCASSIAAVRTDTQYFGPGTRLTVL.

This chain links TRBV5-1 with TRBJ2-7; 8 nucleotides match TRBD2. The length of the CDR3 is 16 residues. Germline V gene lookup returns CDR1 SGHRS and CDR2 YFSETQ. V was clipped by 0 bases and J by 6 bases; unmatched bases: 11. CDR3 sequence reads: CASSLGAVAGSSEQYF. For the CDR3, the DNA is TGCGCCAGCAGCTTGGGGGCGGTAGCGGGATCATCCGAGCAGTACTTC.

The chain couples TRBV12-3 or TRBV12-4 to TRBJ1-2, with 9 positions matching TRBD1. V dropped 5 bases and J dropped 8; count of bases not matched to a gene: 3. The CDR3 extends over 12 amino acids. In DNA form, the CDR3 reads TGTGCCAGCAGTGGGACAGGGCCGGGCTACACCTTC. Residues: CASSGTGPGYTF.

The rearrangement joins TRBV2 to TRBJ1-5; D ambiguous. Germline loops: CDR1 SNHLY, CDR2 FYNNEI. This CDR3 region has 13 residues. V was cut by 7 bases and J by 0 bases, with 7 bases left in between. CDR3 amino acids: CASTSDSNQPQHF. The CDR3 nucleotides read TGTGCCAGCACCTCAGATAGCAATCAGCCCCAGCATTTT.